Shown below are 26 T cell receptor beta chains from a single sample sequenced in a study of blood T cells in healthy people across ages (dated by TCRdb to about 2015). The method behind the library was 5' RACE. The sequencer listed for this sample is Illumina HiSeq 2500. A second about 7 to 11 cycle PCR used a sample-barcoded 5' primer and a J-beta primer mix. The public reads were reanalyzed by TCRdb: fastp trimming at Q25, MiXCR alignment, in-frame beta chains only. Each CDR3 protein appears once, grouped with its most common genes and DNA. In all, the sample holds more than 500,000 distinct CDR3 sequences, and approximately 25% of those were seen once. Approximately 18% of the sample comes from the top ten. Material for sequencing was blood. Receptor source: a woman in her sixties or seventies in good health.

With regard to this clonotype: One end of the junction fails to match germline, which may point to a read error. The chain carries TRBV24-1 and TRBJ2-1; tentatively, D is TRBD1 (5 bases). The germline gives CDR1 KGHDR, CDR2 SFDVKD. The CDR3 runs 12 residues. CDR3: CATADTTNQQFF. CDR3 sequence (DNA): TGTGCCACCGCGGACACGACCAATCAGCAGTTCTTC.

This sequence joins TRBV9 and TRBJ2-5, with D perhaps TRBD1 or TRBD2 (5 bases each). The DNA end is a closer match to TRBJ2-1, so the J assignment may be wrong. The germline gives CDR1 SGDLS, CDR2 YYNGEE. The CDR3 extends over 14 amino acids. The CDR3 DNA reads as TGTGCCAGCAGTTTACGGGACCAGGGTAAGGAGCAGTTCTTC. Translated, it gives CASSLRDQGKEQFF.

The CDR3 loop reads CATSDTTGGMGGGAGEQYF. The CDR3 DNA is TGTGCCACCAGTGACACGACAGGGGGCATGGGCGGGGGGGCCGGCGAGCAGTACTTC. The gene calls are TRBV24-1 and TRBJ2-7; TRBD1 might be the D (10 bases). Trimming left V 4 bases short and J 6 bases short, with 30 bases between. The germline V gene has CDR1 KGHDR and CDR2 SFDVKD. This CDR3 has 19 amino acids.

The CDR3 spells CASRQGSLSGGYTF. The CDR3 DNA reads as TGCGCCAGCAGGCAGGGTTCGCTTTCCGGTGGCTACACCTTC. The chain employs TRBV4-1 and TRBJ1-2; D is possibly TRBD1 (5 bases). The CDR3 runs to 14 residues. The germline V gene encodes CDR1 MGHRA and CDR2 YSYEKL. V was shortened by 6 bases and J by 7 bases, with 18 bases between the two germline ends.

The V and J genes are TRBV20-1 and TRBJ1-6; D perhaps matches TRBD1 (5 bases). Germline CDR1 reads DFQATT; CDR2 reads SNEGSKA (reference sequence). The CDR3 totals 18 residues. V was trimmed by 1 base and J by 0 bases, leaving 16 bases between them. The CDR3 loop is CSARGPGQGSSYNSPLHF. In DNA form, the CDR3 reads TGCAGTGCTAGAGGTCCCGGCCAGGGAAGCTCCTATAATTCACCCCTCCACTTT.

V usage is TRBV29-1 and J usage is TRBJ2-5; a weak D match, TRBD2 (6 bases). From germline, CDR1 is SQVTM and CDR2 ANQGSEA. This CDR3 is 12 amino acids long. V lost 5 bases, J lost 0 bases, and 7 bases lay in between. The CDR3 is CSVRDYQETQYF. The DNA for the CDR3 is TGCAGCGTTCGGGACTACCAAGAGACCCAGTACTTC. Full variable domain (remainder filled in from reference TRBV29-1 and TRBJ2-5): SAVISQKPSRDICQRGTSLTIQCQVDSQVTMMFWYRQQPGQSLTLIATANQGSEATYESGFVIDKFPISRPNLTFSTLTVSNMSPEDSSIYLCSVRDYQETQYFGPGTRLLVL.

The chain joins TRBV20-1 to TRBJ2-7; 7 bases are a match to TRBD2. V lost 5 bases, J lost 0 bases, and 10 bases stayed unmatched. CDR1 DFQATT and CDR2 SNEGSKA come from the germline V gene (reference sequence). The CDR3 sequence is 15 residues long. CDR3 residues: CSASPRGVVSYEQYF. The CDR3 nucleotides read TGCAGTGCTTCCCCCCGGGGGGTGGTCTCCTACGAGCAGTACTTC.

CDR3 loop: CASRPELSTDTQYF. In nucleotides, the CDR3 is TGCGCCAGCCGCCCCGAACTAAGCACAGATACGCAGTATTTT. This chain links TRBV5-1 with TRBJ2-3; D is undetermined. CDR1 and CDR2 (germline): SGHRS, YFSETQ. The CDR3 length is 14 residues. Trimming left V 7 bases short and J 0 bases short, with 12 bases between.

DNA of the CDR3: TGCGCCAGCAGCCAGGACCGGGCAGATACGCAGTATTTT. Protein: CASSQDRADTQYF. J is TRBJ2-3 and V is TRBV5-1, with D unresolved. The V end lost 4 bases, the J end lost 4 bases, and 10 bases lay between the germline ends. Germline CDR1 and CDR2: SGHRS and YFSETQ. This CDR3 spans 13 amino acids.

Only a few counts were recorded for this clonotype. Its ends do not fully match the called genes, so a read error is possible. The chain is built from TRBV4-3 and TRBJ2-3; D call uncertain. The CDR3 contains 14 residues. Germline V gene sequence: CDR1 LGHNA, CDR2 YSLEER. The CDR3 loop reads CAGSQDSWRNTQYF. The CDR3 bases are TGCGCCGGCAGCCAAGATAGCTGGCGAAATACGCAGTATTTT.

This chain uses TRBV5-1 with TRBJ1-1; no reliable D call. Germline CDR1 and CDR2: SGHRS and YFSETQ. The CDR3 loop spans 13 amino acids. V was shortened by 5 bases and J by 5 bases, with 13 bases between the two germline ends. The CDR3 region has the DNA TGCGCCAGCAGATTATCCCTAGGGACTGAAGCTTTCTTT. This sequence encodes CASRLSLGTEAFF.

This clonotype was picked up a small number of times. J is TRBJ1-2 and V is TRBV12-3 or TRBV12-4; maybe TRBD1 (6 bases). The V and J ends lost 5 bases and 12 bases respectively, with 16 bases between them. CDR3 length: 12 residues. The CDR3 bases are TGTGCCAGCAGTCTCCCCCTACAGGGTCACACCTTC. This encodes CASSLPLQGHTF.

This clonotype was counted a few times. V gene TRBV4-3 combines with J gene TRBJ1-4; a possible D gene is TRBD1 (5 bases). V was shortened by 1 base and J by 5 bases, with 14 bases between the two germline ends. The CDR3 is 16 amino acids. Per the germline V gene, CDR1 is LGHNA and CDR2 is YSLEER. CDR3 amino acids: CASSQGERGANEKLFF. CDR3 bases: TGCGCCAGCAGCCAAGGAGAGCGAGGGGCGAATGAAAAACTGTTTTTT.

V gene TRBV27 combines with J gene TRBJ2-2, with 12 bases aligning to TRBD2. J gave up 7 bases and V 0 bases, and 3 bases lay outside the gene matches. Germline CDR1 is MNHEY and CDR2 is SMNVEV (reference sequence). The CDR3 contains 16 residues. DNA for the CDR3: TGTGCCAGCAGTTTATCTCCTAGCGGGAGGGGCGGGGAGCTGTTTTTT. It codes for CASSLSPSGRGGELFF.

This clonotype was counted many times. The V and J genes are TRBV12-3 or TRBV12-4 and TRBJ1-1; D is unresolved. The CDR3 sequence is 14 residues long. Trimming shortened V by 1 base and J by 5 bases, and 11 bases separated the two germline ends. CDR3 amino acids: CASSLGGSVTEAFF. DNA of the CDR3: TGTGCCAGCAGTTTAGGGGGTTCAGTAACTGAAGCTTTCTTT.

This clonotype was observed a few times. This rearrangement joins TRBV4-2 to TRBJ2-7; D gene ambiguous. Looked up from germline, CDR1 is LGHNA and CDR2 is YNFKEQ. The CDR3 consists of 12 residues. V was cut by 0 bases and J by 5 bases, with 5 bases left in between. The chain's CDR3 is CASSQDVDEQYF. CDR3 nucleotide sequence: TGTGCCAGCAGCCAAGATGTGGACGAGCAGTACTTC.

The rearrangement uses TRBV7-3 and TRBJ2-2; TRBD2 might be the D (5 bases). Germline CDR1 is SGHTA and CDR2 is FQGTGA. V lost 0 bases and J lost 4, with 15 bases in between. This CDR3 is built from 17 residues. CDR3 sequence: CASSLTEGVRGTGELFF. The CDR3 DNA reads TGTGCCAGCAGCTTAACGGAAGGAGTTCGGGGCACCGGGGAGCTGTTTTTT.

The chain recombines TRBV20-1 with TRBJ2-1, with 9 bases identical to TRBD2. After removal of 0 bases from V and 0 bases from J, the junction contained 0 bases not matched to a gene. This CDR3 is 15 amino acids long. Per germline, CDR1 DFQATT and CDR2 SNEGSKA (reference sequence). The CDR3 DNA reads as TGCAGTGCTAGAGAGCGGGGGGGCTCCTACAATGAGCAGTTCTTC. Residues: CSARERGGSYNEQFF.

CDR3 sequence reads: CASSVRLAETQYF. CDR3 in DNA: TGTGCCAGCAGCGTCCGTCTAGCGGAGACCCAGTACTTC. The chain carries TRBV9 and TRBJ2-5; a possible D gene is TRBD2 (6 bases). Germline V gene data show CDR1 as SGDLS and CDR2 as YYNGEE. The CDR3 has 13 amino acids. Trimming removed 2 bases at V and 5 bases at J, with 10 bases between. The full variable domain, in which reference TRBV9 and TRBJ2-5 provide the parts outside the CDR3, is DSGVTQTPKHLITATGQRVTLRCSPRSGDLSVYWYQQSLDQGLQFLIQYYNGEERAKGNILERFSAQQFPDLHSELNLSSLELGDSALYFCASSVRLAETQYFGPGTRLLVL.

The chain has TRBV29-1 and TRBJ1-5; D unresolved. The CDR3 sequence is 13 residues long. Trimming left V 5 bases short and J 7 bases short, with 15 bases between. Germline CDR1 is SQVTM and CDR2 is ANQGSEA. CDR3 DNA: TGCAGCGTTTACGACCGGCTCGGACAGCCCCAGCATTTT. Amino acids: CSVYDRLGQPQHF.

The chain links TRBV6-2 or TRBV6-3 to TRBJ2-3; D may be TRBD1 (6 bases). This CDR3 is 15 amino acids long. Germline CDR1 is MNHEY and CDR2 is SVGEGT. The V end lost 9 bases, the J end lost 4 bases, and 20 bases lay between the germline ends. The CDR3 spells CASGGTGISADTQYF. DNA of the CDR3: TGTGCCAGTGGGGGCACAGGGATCTCGGCAGATACGCAGTATTTT.

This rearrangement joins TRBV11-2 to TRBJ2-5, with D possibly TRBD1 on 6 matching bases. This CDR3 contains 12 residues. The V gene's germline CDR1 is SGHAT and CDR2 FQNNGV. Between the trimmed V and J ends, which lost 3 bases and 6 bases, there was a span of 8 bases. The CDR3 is CASSFGQKTQYF. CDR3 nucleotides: TGTGCCAGCAGCTTCGGACAGAAGACCCAGTACTTC.

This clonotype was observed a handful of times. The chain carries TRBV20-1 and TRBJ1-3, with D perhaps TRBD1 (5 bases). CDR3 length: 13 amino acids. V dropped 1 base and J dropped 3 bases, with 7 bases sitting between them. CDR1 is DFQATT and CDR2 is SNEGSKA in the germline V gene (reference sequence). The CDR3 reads CSARAGNGNTIYF. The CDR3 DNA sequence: TGCAGTGCTAGAGCAGGGAATGGAAACACCATATATTTT.

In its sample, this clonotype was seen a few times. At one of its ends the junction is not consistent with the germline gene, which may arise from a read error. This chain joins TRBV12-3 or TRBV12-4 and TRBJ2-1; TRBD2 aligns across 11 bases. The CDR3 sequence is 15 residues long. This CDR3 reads CASSIAGGNYNEQFF. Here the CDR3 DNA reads TGTGCCAGCAGTATAGCGGGGGGGAACTACAATGAGCAGTTCTTC.

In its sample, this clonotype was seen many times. The CDR3, as DNA: TGTGCCAGCAGCCCCGGACACCTCTACGAGCAGTACTTC. Translating it yields CASSPGHLYEQYF. The V call is TRBV7-2, the J call TRBJ2-7; D possibly corresponds to TRBD1 (5 bases). In germline, CDR1 is SGHTA, CDR2 FQGNSA. The CDR3 loop spans 13 amino acids. Trimming removed 5 bases at V and 3 bases at J, with 11 bases between.

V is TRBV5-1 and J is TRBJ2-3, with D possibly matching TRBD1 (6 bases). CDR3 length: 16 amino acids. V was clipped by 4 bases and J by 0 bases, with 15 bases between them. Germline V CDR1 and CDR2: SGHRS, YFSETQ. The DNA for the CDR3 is TGCGCCAGCAGCCTTGAGAACAGGGATAGCACAGATACGCAGTATTTT. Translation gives CASSLENRDSTDTQYF. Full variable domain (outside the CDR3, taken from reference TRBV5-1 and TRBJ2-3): KAGVTQTPRYLIKTRGQQVTLSCSPISGHRSVSWYQQTPGQGLQFLFEYFSETQRNKGNFPGRFSGRQFSNSRSEMNVSTLELGDSALYLCASSLENRDSTDTQYFGPGTRLTVL.